The clone carrying this T cell receptor beta chain was picked up many times. Its antigen is unidentified. The authors prepared the TCRbeta library with unique molecular identifiers. TCRdb itself ran the PCR reads through MiXCR, one entry per CDR3 protein. This table has some 300,000 distinct CDR3 sequences, 7.5% to 9% appearing once. These data are taken from a study of T-cell reconstitution after alpha-beta-depleted transplantation in children. Regarding the study as a whole: Hyperexpanded clones declined; after one year, newly produced T cells mostly supplied diversity. Approximately two months post-transplant, alpha-beta T cells reportedly originated from several hundred expanded graft clones.

The sample here was peripheral blood, taken 360 days after TCRalphabeta/CD19-depleted stem cell transplant. The sequence was obtained from a female patient aged 2-9 years who had a stem cell transplant for Fanconi anemia, so the T cells may come from the graft donor.

As DNA, the CDR3 is TGCGCCAGCAGCATTCCAGGGGAATGGAACGAGCAGTACTTC. Amino acid sequence: CASSIPGEWNEQYF. This rearrangement joins TRBV5-1 to TRBJ2-7; D is possibly TRBD1 (6 bases). Germline CDR1 and CDR2: SGHRS and YFSETQ. There are 14 residues in the CDR3. V was pared by 4 bases and J by 5 bases, with 16 bases between. The full variable domain, in which reference TRBV5-1 and TRBJ2-7 provide the parts outside the CDR3, is KAGVTQTPRYLIKTRGQQVTLSCSPISGHRSVSWYQQTPGQGLQFLFEYFSETQRNKGNFPGRFSGRQFSNSRSEMNVSTLELGDSALYLCASSIPGEWNEQYFGPGTRLTVT.